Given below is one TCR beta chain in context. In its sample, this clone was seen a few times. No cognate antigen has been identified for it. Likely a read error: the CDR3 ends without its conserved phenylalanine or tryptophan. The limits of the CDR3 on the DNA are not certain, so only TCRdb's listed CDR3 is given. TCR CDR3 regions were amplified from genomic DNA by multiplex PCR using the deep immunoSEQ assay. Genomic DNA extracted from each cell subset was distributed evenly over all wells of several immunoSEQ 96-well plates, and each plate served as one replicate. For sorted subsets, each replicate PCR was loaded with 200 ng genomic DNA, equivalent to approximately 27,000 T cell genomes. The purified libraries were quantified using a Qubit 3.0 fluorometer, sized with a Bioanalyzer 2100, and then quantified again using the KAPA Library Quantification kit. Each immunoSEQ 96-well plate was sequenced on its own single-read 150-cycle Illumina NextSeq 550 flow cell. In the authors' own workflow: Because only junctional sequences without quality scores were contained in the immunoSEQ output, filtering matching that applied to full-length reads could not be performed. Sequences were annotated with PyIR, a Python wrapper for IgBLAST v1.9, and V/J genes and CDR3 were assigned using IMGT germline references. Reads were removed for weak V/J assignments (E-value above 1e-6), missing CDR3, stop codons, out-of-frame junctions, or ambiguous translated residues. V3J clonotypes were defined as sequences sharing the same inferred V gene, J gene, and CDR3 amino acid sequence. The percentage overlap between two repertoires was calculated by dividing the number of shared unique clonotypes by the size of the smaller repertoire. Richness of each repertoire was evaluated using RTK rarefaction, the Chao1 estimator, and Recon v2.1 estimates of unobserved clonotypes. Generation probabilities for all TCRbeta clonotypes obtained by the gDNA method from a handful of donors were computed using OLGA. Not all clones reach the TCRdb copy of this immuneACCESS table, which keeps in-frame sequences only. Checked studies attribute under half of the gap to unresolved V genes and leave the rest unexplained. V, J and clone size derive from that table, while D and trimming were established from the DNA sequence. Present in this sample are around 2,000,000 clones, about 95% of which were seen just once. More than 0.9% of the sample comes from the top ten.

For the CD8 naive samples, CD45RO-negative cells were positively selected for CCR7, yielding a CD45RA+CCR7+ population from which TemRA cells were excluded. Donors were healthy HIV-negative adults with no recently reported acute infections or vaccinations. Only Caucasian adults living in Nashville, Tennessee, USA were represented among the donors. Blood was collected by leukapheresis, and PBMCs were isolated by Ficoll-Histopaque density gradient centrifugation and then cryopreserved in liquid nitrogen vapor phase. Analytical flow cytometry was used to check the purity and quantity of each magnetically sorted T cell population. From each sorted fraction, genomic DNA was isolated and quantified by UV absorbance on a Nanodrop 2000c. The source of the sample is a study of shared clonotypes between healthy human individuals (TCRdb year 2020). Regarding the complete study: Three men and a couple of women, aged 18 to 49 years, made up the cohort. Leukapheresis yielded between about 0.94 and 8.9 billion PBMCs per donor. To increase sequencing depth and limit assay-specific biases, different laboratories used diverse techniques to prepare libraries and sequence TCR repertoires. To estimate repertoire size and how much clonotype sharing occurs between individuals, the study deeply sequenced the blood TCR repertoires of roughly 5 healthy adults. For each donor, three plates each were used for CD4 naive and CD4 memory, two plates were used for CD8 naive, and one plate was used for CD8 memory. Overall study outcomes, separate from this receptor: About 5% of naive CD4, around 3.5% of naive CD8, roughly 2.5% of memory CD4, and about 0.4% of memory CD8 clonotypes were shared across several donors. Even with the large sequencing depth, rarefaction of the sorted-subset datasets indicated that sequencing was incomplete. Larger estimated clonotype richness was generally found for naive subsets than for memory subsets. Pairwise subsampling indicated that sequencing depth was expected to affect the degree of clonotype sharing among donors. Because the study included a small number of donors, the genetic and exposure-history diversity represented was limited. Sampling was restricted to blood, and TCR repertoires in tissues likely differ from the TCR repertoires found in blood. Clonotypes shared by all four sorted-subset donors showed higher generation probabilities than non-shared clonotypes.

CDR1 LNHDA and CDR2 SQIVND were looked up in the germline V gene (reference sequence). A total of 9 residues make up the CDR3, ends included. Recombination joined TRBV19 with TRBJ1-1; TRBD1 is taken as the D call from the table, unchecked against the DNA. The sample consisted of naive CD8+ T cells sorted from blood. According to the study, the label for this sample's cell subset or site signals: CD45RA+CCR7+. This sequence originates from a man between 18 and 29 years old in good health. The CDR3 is CASLLGAPA.